The T cell receptor beta chain under discussion was sequenced for a study of T-cell reconstitution after alpha-beta-depleted transplantation in children. On this clonotype itself: Its antigen is undetermined.

A TCRbeta library incorporating unique molecular identifiers was prepared. TCRdb re-analysed the PCR reads in MiXCR, keeping a single row per CDR3 protein. Of about 1,000,000 distinct CDR3 sequences listed, roughly 29% are singletons. After removal of 2 bases from V and 7 bases from J, the junction contained 6 bases not matched to a gene. The CDR3 runs 14 residues. Germline V CDR1 and CDR2: SGHRS, YFSETQ. Overall study findings and caveats: Surviving recipient T cells and thymic progenitors produced the high day-60 TCRbeta diversity seen in some patients. At the one-year point after transplant, T-cell counts and TCRbeta diversity were found to come mostly from T cells that had been newly produced. Approximately two months post-transplant, alpha-beta T cells reportedly originated from several hundred expanded graft clones.

The chain links TRBV5-1 to TRBJ2-3, with 8 positions matching TRBD2. The receptor comes from a boy under three years old who had a stem cell transplant for SCID, so the T cells may come from the graft donor. The material was PBMCs, mostly from graft donor cells, obtained 360 days after TCRalphabeta/CD19-depleted stem cell transplant. DNA of the CDR3: TGCGCCAGCAGCTTCGGGACTAGATCGAATACGCAGTATTTT. It is translated as CASSFGTRSNTQYF.